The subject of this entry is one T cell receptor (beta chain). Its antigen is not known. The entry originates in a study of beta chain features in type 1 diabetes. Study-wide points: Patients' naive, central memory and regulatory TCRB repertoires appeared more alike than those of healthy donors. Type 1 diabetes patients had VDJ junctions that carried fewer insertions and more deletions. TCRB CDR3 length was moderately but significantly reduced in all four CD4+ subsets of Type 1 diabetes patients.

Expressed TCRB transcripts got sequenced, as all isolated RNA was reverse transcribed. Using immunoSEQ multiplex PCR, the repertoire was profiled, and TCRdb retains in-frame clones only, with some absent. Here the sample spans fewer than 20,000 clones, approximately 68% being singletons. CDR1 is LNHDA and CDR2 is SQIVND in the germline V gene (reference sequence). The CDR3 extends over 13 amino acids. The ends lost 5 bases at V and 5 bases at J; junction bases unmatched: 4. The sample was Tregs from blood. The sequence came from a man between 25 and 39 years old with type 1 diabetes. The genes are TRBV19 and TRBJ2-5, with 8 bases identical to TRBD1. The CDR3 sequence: CASSADRAETQYF. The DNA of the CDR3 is TGTGCCAGTAGTGCGGACAGGGCGGAGACCCAGTACTTC.